The next 10 T cell receptor beta chains were all read from a single sample in a study of CD8 T cells in ankylosing spondylitis. MiXCR, run by TCRdb on the 5' RACE reads, gives a single entry per CDR3 protein. The repertoire holds approximately 100,000 distinct CDR3 sequences, with roughly 8.3% as singletons. The sequenced material came from blood, either unsorted or a sorted T cell fraction (not recorded which). Receptors were obtained from a male donor with ankylosing spondylitis or in good health (not recorded which).

This clonotype has ten or more counts. The rearrangement joins TRBV20-1 to TRBJ2-1; 7 nucleotides align to TRBD1. CDR3 size: 15 residues. After removal of 2 bases from V and 0 bases from J, the junction contained 4 bases not matched to a gene. CDR1 and CDR2 (germline): DFQATT, SNEGSKA (reference sequence). The CDR3 region has the DNA TGCAGTGCTAGAAGAGGGGACAGCTCCTACAATGAGCAGTTCTTC. Amino acid sequence: CSARRGDSSYNEQFF.

There are many counts of this clonotype. This chain connects TRBV10-3 to TRBJ1-2; tentatively, D is TRBD1 (5 bases). Germline V gene data show CDR1 as ENHRY and CDR2 as SYGVKD. V lost 2 bases and J lost 2, with 12 bases in between. The CDR3 loop spans 15 amino acids. The CDR3 DNA reads as TGTGCCATCAGTGAGGGGCAGGGTGGAAACTATGGCTACACCTTC. As protein: CAISEGQGGNYGYTF.

Here the CDR3 reads CASSLGGVSGRSGNEQFF. CDR3 DNA: TGTGCCAGCAGCTTGGGGGGGGTTAGCGGGAGGTCCGGCAATGAGCAGTTCTTC. V gene TRBV7-8 combines with J gene TRBJ2-1; 10 bases fit TRBD2. In germline, CDR1 is SGHVS, CDR2 FQNEAQ. This CDR3 comprises 18 residues. After removal of 3 bases from V and 6 bases from J, the junction contained 14 bases not matched to a gene.

The genes are TRBV19 and TRBJ1-1, with D unclear. The germline CDR1 and CDR2 sequences are LNHDA and SQIVND (reference sequence). V lost 5 bases and J lost 4, with 14 bases in between. The CDR3 has 14 residues. CDR3 region: CASSQAFGSTEAFF. The CDR3 DNA follows: TGTGCCAGTAGTCAAGCATTCGGTAGCACTGAAGCTTTCTTT.

This clonotype occurred many times. The chain recombines TRBV19 with TRBJ1-5, with D uncertain. Germline V lookup: CDR1 LNHDA, CDR2 SQIVND (reference sequence). The CDR3 spans 14 residues. V was cut by 8 bases and J by 0 bases, with 11 bases left in between. The CDR3 coding sequence is TGTGCCAGTGGACGCTGGAATAGCAATCAGCCCCAGCATTTT. It specifies CASGRWNSNQPQHF.

This clonotype was picked up many times. V gene TRBV5-1 combines with J gene TRBJ2-7; 7 bases line up with TRBD2. The CDR3 sequence is 15 residues long. Per the germline V gene, CDR1 is SGHRS and CDR2 is YFSETQ. The V gene end was trimmed by 0 bases and the J gene end by 1 base; junction bases not matched to a gene: 4. The CDR3: CASSLAGEGSYEQYF. The CDR3 nucleotides are TGCGCCAGCAGCTTGGCTGGGGAGGGATCCTACGAGCAGTACTTC.

This clonotype was counted at least ten times. The chain links TRBV14 to TRBJ2-1; the D is unclear. The V gene lost 1 base and the J gene lost 4 bases, with 20 bases spanning the gap. Looked up from germline, CDR1 is SGHDN and CDR2 is FVKESK. The CDR3 covers 18 residues. In DNA form, the CDR3 reads TGTGCCAGCAGCCAAGGAGGTACGTCGGCGGCTACATACAATGAGCAGTTCTTC. Its protein is CASSQGGTSAATYNEQFF.

This clonotype was counted many times. J is TRBJ1-2 and V is TRBV7-9; maybe TRBD1 (5 bases). Germline V gene data show CDR1 as SEHNR and CDR2 as FQNEAQ (reference sequence). Trimming removed 4 bases at V and 4 bases at J, with 22 bases between. This CDR3 is built from 17 residues. The CDR3 DNA reads as TGTGCCAGCAGCTCGGAAGACACAAACCAGGGCCCCTATGGCTACACCTTC. Its protein is CASSSEDTNQGPYGYTF.

This clonotype has ten or more counts. The genes are TRBV15 and TRBJ2-4; weak D call: TRBD1 (5 bases). The CDR3 sequence is 14 residues long. Germline V CDR1 and CDR2: LNHNV, YYDKDF (reference sequence). V was cut by 0 bases and J by 9 bases, with 12 bases left in between. CDR3 loop: CATSRDRVSGIQYF. CDR3 sequence (DNA): TGTGCCACCAGCAGAGACAGGGTGTCGGGCATTCAGTACTTC.

This clonotype was observed many times. V and J are TRBV4-1 and TRBJ2-1; 8 nucleotides agree with TRBD1. The CDR3 has 15 residues. Germline V gives CDR1 MGHRA, CDR2 YSYEKL. V lost 6 bases to trimming and J lost 2 bases; unmatched junction nucleotides: 6. This CDR3 reads CASRPQGATYNEQFF. CDR3 nucleotides: TGCGCCAGCAGACCTCAGGGGGCGACCTACAATGAGCAGTTCTTC.